The next 20 T cell receptor beta chains were all read from a single sample in a study of T cell repertoires in cytomegalovirus infection. TCRdb reanalysed the reads using MiXCR and keeps one entry per CDR3 protein. Of more than 500,000 distinct CDR3 sequences listed, 16% are singletons. The sequencing input was CD8+ T cells from PBMCs. Every receptor here comes from a human donor in good health (CMV status not recorded). Some clones in this sample may be carry-over from other donors' samples.

The genes are TRBV27 and TRBJ2-7; 9 bases align to TRBD2. The CDR3 sequence is 15 residues long. Germline V gene sequence: CDR1 MNHEY, CDR2 SMNVEV (reference sequence). With V trimmed by 2 bases and J by 2 bases, 4 bases remained unmatched. The CDR3: CASSLNAGGAYEQYF. The CDR3 nucleotides are TGTGCCAGCAGTTTAAACGCGGGGGGGGCCTACGAGCAGTACTTC.

The chain couples TRBV19 to TRBJ2-4; possibly TRBD1 or TRBD2 for D (6 bases each). Trimming pared 6 bases from V and 8 bases from J, leaving 11 bases between. This CDR3 contains 12 residues. The germline CDR1 and CDR2 sequences are LNHDA and SQIVND (reference sequence). The CDR3 reads CASRRGRDIQYF. CDR3 coding DNA: TGTGCCAGTAGACGGGGGCGAGACATTCAGTACTTC.

The chain joins TRBV14 to TRBJ2-5; no reliable D call. The CDR3 consists of 14 residues. Deletions cut 0 bases from V and 1 base from J, with 6 bases between. Germline CDR1 SGHDN, CDR2 FVKESK. CDR3 protein: CASSQDPLQETQYF. The CDR3 DNA is TGTGCCAGCAGCCAAGACCCGCTCCAAGAGACCCAGTACTTC. Based on the CDR3 plus reference TRBV14 and TRBJ2-5, the full variable domain is EAGVTQFPSHSVIEKGQTVTLRCDPISGHDNLYWYRRVMGKEIKFLLHFVKESKQDESGMPNNRFLAERTGGTYSTLKVQPAELEDSGVYFCASSQDPLQETQYFGPGTRLLVL.

At least ten counts were recorded for this clonotype. This chain connects TRBV4-1 to TRBJ2-3, with 7 bases aligning to TRBD2. With V trimmed by 3 bases and J by 6 bases, 15 bases remained unmatched. Germline V lookup: CDR1 MGHRA, CDR2 YSYEKL. The CDR3 length is 17 residues. The CDR3 loop reads CASSHEPRLAPGDTQYF. The CDR3 DNA reads TGCGCCAGCAGCCATGAACCCCGACTAGCCCCCGGCGATACGCAGTATTTT.

A note on this clonotype: A much larger clone lies a single base off, so this may be a read error. The V and J genes are TRBV7-6 and TRBJ1-1; D not resolved. CDR1 is SGHVS and CDR2 is FNYEAQ in the germline V gene. CDR3 length: 12 residues. The CDR3 DNA follows: TGTTCCAGCAGCTTAAAGGATCGAGAAGCTTTCTTT. It codes for CSSSLKDREAFF.

A remark on this clonotype: A read error is likely, as this CDR3 ends without the conserved phenylalanine or tryptophan. The rearrangement joins TRBV6-2 or TRBV6-3 to TRBJ2-7; D call uncertain. The germline V gene has CDR1 MNHEY and CDR2 SVGEGT. This CDR3 has 13 amino acids. CDR3 DNA: TGTTCCAGCAGTTACCCCAGTGGCTACGAGCAGTACTTA. Amino acid sequence: CSSSYPSGYEQYL.

The J gene is TRBJ2-1, the V gene TRBV4-3, with D maybe TRBD2 (6 bases). CDR1 and CDR2 (germline): LGHNA, YSLEER. CDR3 length equals 14 residues. With 3 bases removed from V and 4 bases from J, the gap between germline ends came to 10 bases. The CDR3 is CASSQRRGYNEQFF. The CDR3 DNA reads TGCGCCAGCAGCCAGCGGCGGGGATACAATGAGCAGTTCTTC.

Note on this clonotype: This CDR3 is missing its conserved last phenylalanine or tryptophan, likely due to a read error. The rearrangement links TRBV11-2 to TRBJ2-5; TRBD2 agrees at 13 bases. J was trimmed by 2 bases and V by 3 bases; bases with no gene match: 3. The germline V gene has CDR1 SGHAT and CDR2 FQNNGV. CDR3 length: 16 amino acids. The CDR3 spells CASSLGTSGVQETQYL. In DNA form, the CDR3 reads TGTGCCAGCAGCTTGGGGACTAGCGGGGTTCAAGAGACCCAGTACTTA.

This clonotype came up a few times. This sequence joins TRBV10-3 and TRBJ1-2; TRBD1 might be the D (5 bases). Germline CDR1 reads ENHRY; CDR2 reads SYGVKD. The V end was cut by 10 bases, the J end by 6 bases, with 15 bases between. The CDR3 is 12 residues long. Written as DNA, the CDR3 is TGTGCCAGGGGACTCCGGTGGAATGGCTACACCTTC. This translates into CARGLRWNGYTF.

The rearrangement joins TRBV20-1 to TRBJ1-1, with D unresolved. This CDR3 contains 13 residues. The V and J ends lost 3 bases and 11 bases respectively, with 19 bases between them. Germline CDR1 is DFQATT and CDR2 is SNEGSKA (reference sequence). The CDR3 DNA is TGCAGTGCTAGGGGAGGAACAGTAACTGGGGCTTTCTTT. Protein product: CSARGGTVTGAFF.

The CDR3 coding sequence is TGTGCCAGCAGCGGGGGGAATCTACAGGGGGTCTTAAACTCGGGGGCCAACGTCCTGACTTTC. It is translated as CASSGGNLQGVLNSGANVLTF. V usage is TRBV9 and J usage is TRBJ2-6, with TRBD1 matching 8 bases. The V gene's germline CDR1 is SGDLS and CDR2 YYNGEE. The ends lost 3 bases at V and 4 bases at J; junction bases unmatched: 21. This CDR3 has 21 residues.

This clonotype was picked up many times. This chain connects TRBV28 to TRBJ1-1; D gene unclear. The V gene's germline CDR1 is MDHEN and CDR2 SYDVKM. Between the trimmed V and J ends, which lost 7 bases and 6 bases, there was a span of 15 bases. The CDR3 totals 13 residues. The DNA for the CDR3 is TGTGCCAGCACCGAAACTTCCCGAGCTGAAGCTTTCTTT. Protein sequence: CASTETSRAEAFF.

The V gene is TRBV20-1, the J gene TRBJ2-3; 11 nucleotides agree with TRBD1. The trim removed 3 bases at V and 3 bases at J, leaving 2 bases unmatched. The CDR3 sequence is 14 residues long. The germline V gene encodes CDR1 DFQATT and CDR2 SNEGSKA (reference sequence). DNA of the CDR3: TGCAGTGCTAGTTGGGACAGGGGGACAGATACGCAGTATTTT. Amino acids: CSASWDRGTDTQYF.

This clonotype came up many times. V is TRBV7-9 and J is TRBJ1-5; D unclear. Germline lookup yields CDR1 SEHNR and CDR2 FQNEAQ (reference sequence). The CDR3 is 17 residues long. Trimming stripped 1 base from V and 3 bases from J, with 16 bases between. The CDR3 region has the DNA TGTGCCAGCAGCTTAGAGGTTGGCGGGATCCCCAATCAGCCCCAGCATTTT. Protein product: CASSLEVGGIPNQPQHF.

This clonotype came up many times. The J gene is TRBJ2-3, the V gene TRBV4-1; no reliable D call. The germline V gene encodes CDR1 MGHRA and CDR2 YSYEKL. Trimming removed 3 bases at V and 0 bases at J, with 13 bases between. The CDR3 totals 16 residues. The CDR3 nucleotides are TGCGCCAGCAGCCACCCCACAGATACTAGCACAGATACGCAGTATTTT. Amino acid sequence: CASSHPTDTSTDTQYF.

This clonotype was observed a few times. The V gene is TRBV24-1, the J gene TRBJ2-5, with 7 nucleotides matching TRBD2. Germline assignment: CDR1 KGHDR and CDR2 SFDVKD. V gave up 7 bases and J gave up 0 bases; unmatched junction bases: 7. There are 15 residues in the CDR3. CDR3 in amino acids: CATSRTTSDQETQYF. DNA for the CDR3: TGTGCCACCAGCCGAACAACTAGCGACCAAGAGACCCAGTACTTC.

This clonotype was counted many times. V is TRBV19 and J is TRBJ2-2; TRBD2 agrees at 11 bases. This CDR3 is 17 amino acids long. CDR1 LNHDA and CDR2 SQIVND come from the germline V gene (reference sequence). V lost 2 bases and J lost 5; bases outside the gene matches: 7. In nucleotides, the CDR3 is TGTGCCAGTAGTATATCCCCCCTAGCGGGAGGAACCGGGGAGCTGTTTTTT. Encoded protein: CASSISPLAGGTGELFF.

In this sample, this clonotype turned up a few times. The V call is TRBV5-4, the J call TRBJ2-7; possible D gene TRBD1, 5 bases. Germline V gives CDR1 SGHNT, CDR2 YYREEE (reference sequence). The germline V and J ends were trimmed by 4 bases and 2 bases, with 10 bases remaining between them. CDR3 length: 13 amino acids. As DNA, the CDR3 is TGTGCCAGCAGCGACAGCTCTCCCTACGAGCAGTACTTC. Translation gives CASSDSSPYEQYF.

CDR3 nucleotide sequence: TGTGCCAGCAGCTTGTGGACAGGGACCATGAACACTGAAGCTTTCTTT. This translates into CASSLWTGTMNTEAFF. V is TRBV5-4 and J is TRBJ1-1; 8 bases are a match to TRBD1. The CDR3 totals 16 residues. From germline, CDR1 is SGHNT and CDR2 YYREEE (reference sequence). With V trimmed by 1 base and J by 0 bases, 5 bases remained unmatched. Filled out from reference TRBV5-4 and TRBJ1-1, the complete variable domain reads ETGVTQSPTHLIKTRGQQVTLRCSSQSGHNTVSWYQQALGQGPQFIFQYYREEENGRGNFPPRFSGLQFPNYSSELNVNALELDDSALYLCASSLWTGTMNTEAFFGQGTRLTVV.

This clonotype was counted at least ten times. The chain uses TRBV4-1 and TRBJ2-5; D is uncertain. V lost 1 base and J lost 0, with 6 bases in between. This CDR3 is built from 14 residues. Germline V CDR1 and CDR2: MGHRA, YSYEKL. CDR3 region: CASSQGMYQETQYF. The CDR3 DNA reads as TGCGCCAGCAGCCAAGGGATGTACCAAGAGACCCAGTACTTC.